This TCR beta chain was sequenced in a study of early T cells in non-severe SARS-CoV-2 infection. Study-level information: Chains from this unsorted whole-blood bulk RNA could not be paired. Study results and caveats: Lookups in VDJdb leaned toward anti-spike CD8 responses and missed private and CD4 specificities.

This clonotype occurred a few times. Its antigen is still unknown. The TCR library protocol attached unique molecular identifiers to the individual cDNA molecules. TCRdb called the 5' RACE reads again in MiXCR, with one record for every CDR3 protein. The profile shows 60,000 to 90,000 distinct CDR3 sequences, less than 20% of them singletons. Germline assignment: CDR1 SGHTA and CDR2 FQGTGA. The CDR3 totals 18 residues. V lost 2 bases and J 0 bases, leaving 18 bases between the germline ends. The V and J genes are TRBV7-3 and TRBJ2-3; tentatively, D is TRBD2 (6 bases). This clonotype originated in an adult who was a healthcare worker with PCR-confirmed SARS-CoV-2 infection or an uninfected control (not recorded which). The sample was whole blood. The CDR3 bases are TGTGCCAGCAGCTTATCAGCCCCTTGGGGGGTCAGCACAGATACGCAGTATTTT. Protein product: CASSLSAPWGVSTDTQYF.